These 12 T cell receptor beta chains were sequenced from one sample in a study of T cell responses to AZD1222 COVID-19 vaccine. Method: immunoSEQ multiplex PCR; TCRdb's copy keeps in-frame clones and lacks some. The sample lists 95,000 to 100,000 clones; 70% to 85% were seen once. Sample: peripheral blood, taken 28 days after the second AZD1222 dose. All receptors come from an adult who received the AZD1222 COVID-19 vaccine.

The chain is built from TRBV11-2 and TRBJ2-3, with 12 bases lining up with TRBD2. V was pared by 1 base and J by 4 bases, with 3 bases of the junction left unmatched. The CDR3 runs 16 residues. CDR1 is SGHAT, CDR2 FQNNGV, per germline. Here the CDR3 reads CASSLVLAGGSDTQYF. The CDR3 DNA reads TGTGCCAGCAGCTTAGTTCTAGCGGGAGGGTCAGATACGCAGTATTTT.

V gene TRBV19 combines with J gene TRBJ2-5; unclear D gene. This CDR3 contains 13 residues. Germline V gives CDR1 LNHDA, CDR2 SQIVND (reference sequence). Trimming shortened V by 1 base and J by 5 bases, and 8 bases separated the two germline ends. CDR3 sequence: CASSIVGLETQYF. As DNA, the CDR3 is TGTGCCAGTAGTATAGTCGGCTTGGAGACCCAGTACTTC.

The J gene is TRBJ2-3, the V gene TRBV5-1, with D hard to call. This CDR3 spans 14 amino acids. V lost 9 bases, J lost 0 bases, and 14 bases lay in between. Per the germline V gene, CDR1 is SGHRS and CDR2 is YFSETQ. The CDR3 DNA follows: TGCGCCACCCGATTGGGATCTAGCACAGATACGCAGTATTTT. This encodes CATRLGSSTDTQYF.

V is TRBV28 and J is TRBJ2-2, with D tentatively TRBD1 or TRBD2 (5 bases each). Germline CDR1 and CDR2: MDHEN and SYDVKM. Trimming pared 5 bases from V and 4 bases from J, leaving 17 bases between. The CDR3 totals 16 residues. The CDR3 region has the DNA TGTGCCAGCAGTCCCATTCTCCCGAGGGGCACCGGGGAGCTGTTTTTT. Protein sequence: CASSPILPRGTGELFF.

This chain links TRBV10-3 with TRBJ2-3; D not certain. Germline V CDR1 and CDR2: ENHRY, SYGVKD. V shed 5 bases and J shed 12 bases, with 21 bases lying between them. The CDR3 spans 14 residues. The CDR3 here is CAISPSGVGPYQYF. The CDR3 region has the DNA TGTGCCATCAGTCCCTCTGGCGTGGGCCCATATCAGTATTTT.

This rearrangement joins TRBV29-1 to TRBJ1-1; no definite D call. Germline V gene sequence: CDR1 SQVTM, CDR2 ANQGSEA. Trimming took 0 bases from V and 3 from J, leaving 2 bases between them. CDR3 size: 11 residues. The CDR3 DNA follows: TGCAGCGTTGAAGAGTACACTGAAGCTTTCTTT. Its translation: CSVEEYTEAFF.

V gene TRBV18 combines with J gene TRBJ1-1; TRBD1 matches at 8 bases. CDR3 length equals 16 residues. The V segment lost 2 bases and the J segment 4 bases; nucleotides outside the gene matches: 9. Per the germline V gene, CDR1 is KGHSH and CDR2 is LQKENI. The CDR3 region is CASSPSQGARGTEAFF. The CDR3 coding sequence is TGTGCCAGCTCACCAAGCCAGGGGGCTCGGGGCACTGAAGCTTTCTTT.

The J gene is TRBJ1-4, the V gene TRBV2; D gene unclear. The germline V and J ends were trimmed by 6 bases and 8 bases, with 16 bases remaining between them. Germline V gene lookup returns CDR1 SNHLY and CDR2 FYNNEI. CDR3 size: 14 residues. The DNA of the CDR3 is TGTGCCAGCAGCCCCGAGGCATTTGGCGAAAAACTGTTTTTT. This encodes CASSPEAFGEKLFF. Complete variable domain (other parts from reference TRBV2 and TRBJ1-4): EPEVTQTPSHQVTQMGQEVILRCVPISNHLYFYWYRQILGQKVEFLVSFYNNEISEKSEIFDDQFSVERPDGSNFTLKIRSTKLEDSAMYFCASSPEAFGEKLFFGSGTQLSVL.

This rearrangement joins TRBV11-3 to TRBJ2-2; TRBD1 matches at 8 bases. CDR1 is SGHNT and CDR2 is YENEEA in the germline V gene. The junction had 10 bases not matched to a gene; V was cut back by 5 bases and J by 2 bases. The CDR3 sequence is 17 residues long. The CDR3 nucleotides are TGTGCCAGCAGCCCCGCTACCGGACAGGGCAACACCGGGGAGCTGTTTTTT. Amino acid sequence: CASSPATGQGNTGELFF.

The chain joins TRBV7-9 to TRBJ2-3; D ambiguous. The germline CDR1 and CDR2 sequences are SEHNR and FQNEAQ (reference sequence). Trimming left V 4 bases short and J 2 bases short, with 13 bases between. The CDR3 is 15 residues long. The CDR3 bases are TGTGCCAGCAGCTCATCGACCGGTATCACAGATACGCAGTATTTT. The encoded protein is CASSSSTGITDTQYF.

V and J are TRBV24-1 and TRBJ2-7, with D possibly being TRBD2 (5 bases). Germline loops: CDR1 KGHDR, CDR2 SFDVKD. The CDR3 is 13 residues long. With 3 bases removed from V and 7 bases from J, the gap between germline ends came to 12 bases. The CDR3 here is CATSDPISGEQYF. In nucleotides, the CDR3 is TGTGCCACCAGTGATCCTATCTCGGGGGAGCAGTACTTC.

The chain's CDR3 is CAWNLRDRQYGYTF. The CDR3 nucleotides are TGTGCCTGGAACCTCCGGGACAGGCAGTATGGCTACACCTTC. V is TRBV30 and J is TRBJ1-2; 8 bases fit TRBD1. There are 14 residues in the CDR3. Germline CDR1 is GTSNPN and CDR2 is SVGIG (reference sequence). With 4 bases clipped from V and 5 bases from J, the junction kept 9 bases outside the gene matches.